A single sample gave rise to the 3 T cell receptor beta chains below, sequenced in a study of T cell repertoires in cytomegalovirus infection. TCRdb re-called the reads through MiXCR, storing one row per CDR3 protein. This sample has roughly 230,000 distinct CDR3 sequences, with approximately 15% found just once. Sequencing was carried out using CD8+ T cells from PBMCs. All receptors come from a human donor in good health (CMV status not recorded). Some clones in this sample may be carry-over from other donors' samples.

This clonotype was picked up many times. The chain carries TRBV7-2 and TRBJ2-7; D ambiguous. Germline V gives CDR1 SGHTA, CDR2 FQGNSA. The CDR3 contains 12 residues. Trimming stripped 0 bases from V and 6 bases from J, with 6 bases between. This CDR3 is CASSLASFEQYF. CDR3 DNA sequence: TGTGCCAGCAGCTTAGCTTCGTTCGAGCAGTACTTC.

The CDR3 sequence is CASSRQPWGSYNEQFF. The CDR3 bases are TGTGCCAGCAGTCGCCAACCCTGGGGCTCCTACAATGAGCAGTTCTTC. The rearrangement uses TRBV6-5 and TRBJ2-1; D gene ambiguous. The CDR3 is 16 amino acids. Germline CDR1 MNHEY, CDR2 SVGAGI. Trimming took off 5 bases at V and 0 bases at J, with 14 bases between the two ends.

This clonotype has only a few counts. The CDR3 DNA is TGTGCCAGTAGTATCCGTGTCGGGGAGCTGTTTTTT. Its protein product is CASSIRVGELFF. The chain carries TRBV19 and TRBJ2-2, with unresolved D. Per the germline V gene, CDR1 is LNHDA and CDR2 is SQIVND (reference sequence). The CDR3 runs to 12 residues. The V end was cut by 3 bases, the J end by 7 bases, with 6 bases between.